The text below deals with one T cell receptor beta chain. Its antigen is as yet unknown. After more than 8 days in culture, the CD4+ T cells were isolated. Of the BNT162b2 and mRNA-1273 vaccines, participants received two doses of one or the other. In the vaccine recipients, nucleocapsid antibodies were negative and there was no prior SARS-CoV-2 infection. These data originate in a study of vaccination effects on CD4 cells after COVID-19. Study-level background: ViraFEST used viral peptide pools to expand antigen-specific CD4+ T cells before sequencing. It was a median of 72 days after the second dose that post-vaccine samples were obtained.

Sequencing was performed with immunoSEQ multiplex PCR; in TCRdb, only in-frame clones are kept and a portion is missing. The sample has approximately 60,000 clones; approximately 72% are singletons. The study's findings and limits: Substantial clonal contraction characterized both infection- and vaccine-induced clones late after vaccination.

The TCR originated in a human donor who received a COVID-19 vaccine. Here the sequenced sample was CD4+ T cells from PBMCs cultured without peptide, taken after COVID-19 vaccination.

In DNA, the CDR3 is TGTGCCAGCAGCTCCCGGGGGTATGGCTACACCTTC. Translating it yields CASSSRGYGYTF. This chain uses TRBV3-1 (or the pseudogene TRBV3-2) with TRBJ1-2, with D perhaps matching TRBD1 (5 bases). V was clipped by 5 bases and J by 5 bases, with 9 bases between them. Per the germline V gene, CDR1 is LGHDT and CDR2 is YNNKEL (reference sequence). This CDR3 is built from 12 residues.